These T cell receptor beta chains were read from a single sample in a study of pediatric ulcerative colitis. Only in-frame clones appear in the TCRdb table, and some are missing; sequencing was by immunoSEQ multiplex PCR. The sample shows about 64,000 clones, 86% of them seen only once. Sequencing was performed on blood. These receptor sequences come from a boy younger than 18 with severe ulcerative colitis. The CDR3 runs from the conserved cysteine through the conserved F or W. A D gene is named only where the DNA matches it firmly. The listing skips clone size in some rows; elsewhere it reads once, few, many or a size class.

>TRBV25-1|TRBJ2-7|TRBD1|NA
CASSGTGHYEQYF
TGTGCCAGCAGCGGGACAGGACACTACGAGCAGTACTTC
>TRBV25-1|TRBJ2-2|NA|once
CASSESGLTGLAGELFF
TGTGCCAGCAGTGAATCGGGCTTGACAGGCCTCGCCGGGGAGCTGTTTTTT
>TRBV10-3|TRBJ2-3|TRBD1|NA
CAVRVAGGVGPEMWDTQYF
TGTGCCGTCCGGGTGGCAGGGGGCGTAGGACCAGAAATGTGGGATACGCAGTATTTT
>TRBV4-2|TRBJ1-2|NA|NA
CASSQESAGYTF
TGTGCCAGCAGCCAAGAAAGTGCTGGCTACACCTTC
>TRBV19|TRBJ1-3|TRBD1|NA
CASSQGTGNTIYF
TGTGCCAGCTCACAGGGGACTGGAAACACCATATATTTT
>TRBV28|TRBJ2-7|NA|NA
CASSRTTRPHEQYF
TGTGCCAGCAGTAGGACTACCCGGCCCCACGAGCAGTACTTC
>TRBV7-9|TRBJ1-2|TRBD1|NA
CASSSSDRAGYGYTF
TGTGCCAGCAGCTCCTCGGACAGGGCTGGCTATGGCTACACCTTC
>TRBV18|TRBJ1-1|NA|NA
CASSPTGFEAFF
TGTGCCAGCTCACCCACAGGGTTTGAAGCTTTCTTT
>TRBV28|TRBJ1-3|NA|NA
CASRKPRGNSGNTIYF
TGTGCCAGCAGAAAACCGCGGGGGAACTCTGGAAACACCATATATTTT
>TRBV29-1|TRBJ1-2|TRBD1|NA
CSVETFDRANYGYTF
TGCAGCGTTGAGACCTTTGACAGGGCGAACTATGGCTACACCTTC
>TRBV6-1|TRBJ1-2|NA|NA
CASSERTEKYYGYTF
TGTGCCAGCAGTGAACGGACAGAGAAATACTATGGCTACACCTTC
>TRBV5-1|TRBJ2-7|NA|NA
CASSLAGFYYEQYF
TGCGCCAGCAGCTTGGCAGGCTTCTACTACGAGCAGTACTTC
>TRBV27|TRBJ2-1|NA|NA
CASSLLLRIGTDEQFF
TGTGCCAGCAGTTTATTATTAAGGATTGGGACGGATGAGCAGTTCTTC
>TRBV5-6|TRBJ1-5|NA|few
CASSSGLNSNQPQHF
TGTGCCAGCAGCTCTGGACTGAATAGCAATCAGCCCCAGCATTTT
>TRBV11-2|TRBJ1-5|TRBD1|NA
CASSLGGQGRNQPQHF
TGTGCCAGCAGCTTAGGTGGACAGGGGAGAAATCAGCCCCAGCATTTT
>TRBV6-1|TRBJ2-3|NA|NA
CASSDQAPATDTQYF
TGTGCCAGCAGTGATCAGGCGCCAGCCACAGATACGCAGTATTTT
>TRBV7-2|TRBJ1-1|NA|NA
CASSTGYEVAFF
TGTGCCAGCAGTACAGGATATGAAGTAGCTTTCTTT
>TRBV19|TRBJ2-2|TRBD2|NA
CASSRQLASNTGELFF
TGTGCCAGTAGTAGACAACTAGCGTCGAACACCGGGGAGCTGTTTTTT
>TRBV13|TRBJ2-7|TRBD2|NA
CASSLSISGTYEQYF
TGTGCCAGCAGCTTAAGTATTAGCGGGACCTACGAGCAGTACTTC
>TRBV5-1|TRBJ2-7|TRBD1|NA
CASSLPRTGGDYEQYF
TGCGCCAGCAGCTTGCCACGGACAGGGGGAGACTACGAGCAGTACTTC
>TRBV11-2|TRBJ2-7|NA|once
CASSLDMGLYEQYF
TGTGCCAGCAGCTTAGATATGGGGCTCTACGAGCAGTACTTC
>TRBV30|TRBJ2-5|TRBD2|once
CAWRTLSGRAGTQYF
TGTGCCTGGAGGACCCTCAGCGGGAGGGCCGGGACCCAGTACTTC
>TRBV12-5|TRBJ2-7|TRBD1|NA
CASGPFPPPTGYNYEQYF
TGTGCTAGTGGTCCGTTTCCCCCGCCGACAGGGTACAATTACGAGCAGTACTTC
>TRBV9|TRBJ1-5|NA|NA
CASSSDGGNQPQHF
TGTGCCAGCAGCTCGGACGGCGGGAATCAGCCCCAGCATTTT
>TRBV7-9|TRBJ2-7|NA|NA
CASSSDPFPLEQYF
TGTGCCAGCAGCTCCGATCCCTTCCCACTCGAGCAGTACTTC
>TRBV4-3|TRBJ1-1|NA|NA
CASSQGQSEAFF
TGCGCCAGCAGCCAAGGACAATCTGAAGCTTTCTTT
>TRBV15|TRBJ2-2|NA|NA
CATSRVMGGTRYTGELFF
TGTGCCACCAGCAGAGTGATGGGAGGCACCCGATACACCGGGGAGCTGTTTTTT
>TRBV7-2|TRBJ1-5|TRBD1|NA
CASSDWTGYSNQPQHF
TGTGCCAGCAGCGATTGGACAGGGTATAGCAATCAGCCCCAGCATTTT
>TRBV4-3|TRBJ2-1|NA|NA
CASSQVGLGGHNEQFF
TGCGCCAGCAGCCAAGTTGGACTAGGGGGACACAATGAGCAGTTCTTC
>TRBV5-1|TRBJ2-1|TRBD2|NA
CASSLGLAGGNEQFF
TGCGCCAGCAGCTTGGGACTAGCGGGAGGGAATGAGCAGTTCTTC
>TRBV19|TRBJ1-4|NA|few
CASSITNGKSEKLFF
TGTGCCAGTAGTATCACTAACGGGAAATCCGAAAAACTGTTTTTT
>TRBV7-2|TRBJ2-1|NA|once
CASSLGDRKGNEQFF
TGTGCCAGCAGCTTAGGGGACCGCAAGGGCAATGAGCAGTTCTTC
>TRBV19|TRBJ2-1|NA|once
CASTPVGQSSYNEQFF
TGTGCCAGCACCCCCGTAGGCCAGAGCTCCTACAATGAGCAGTTCTTC
>TRBV19|TRBJ2-2|TRBD1|NA
CASSTDRGSGELFF
TGTGCCAGTAGTACGGACAGGGGGTCTGGGGAGCTGTTTTTT
>TRBV18|TRBJ2-7|NA|NA
CASSPAPRRDEQYF
TGTGCCAGCTCACCCGCTCCGCGGCGAGACGAGCAGTACTTC
>TRBV7-2|TRBJ2-5|NA|NA
CASSLAGMVGTQYF
TGTGCCAGCAGCTTAGCGGGGATGGTGGGGACCCAGTACTTC
>TRBV6-1|TRBJ1-1|NA|few
CASTERGAEAFF
TGTGCCAGCACTGAACGGGGGGCTGAAGCTTTCTTT
>TRBV18|TRBJ1-4|TRBD1|NA
CASSPTGGNEKLFF
TGTGCCAGCTCACCGACAGGGGGAAATGAAAAACTGTTTTTT
>TRBV6-5|TRBJ1-1|NA|NA
CASSFHSNTEAFF
TGTGCCAGCAGTTTCCATTCGAACACTGAAGCTTTCTTT
>TRBV12-5|TRBJ2-1|TRBD2|NA
CASGLDFRDLADGSTEQFF
TGTGCTAGTGGTTTGGACTTTCGGGACCTAGCGGACGGGTCGACTGAGCAGTTCTTC
>TRBV6-1|TRBJ1-2|TRBD1|NA
CASIMGQGYGYTF
TGTGCCAGCATTATGGGACAGGGCTATGGCTACACCTTC
>TRBV7-9|TRBJ2-1|NA|NA
CASSLGVGQPGEQFF
TGTGCCAGCAGCTTAGGAGTGGGCCAGCCGGGTGAGCAGTTCTTC
>TRBV5-1|TRBJ1-3|NA|once
CASSAPPQVTIYF
TGCGCCAGCAGCGCTCCACCTCAGGTTACCATATATTTT
>TRBV27|TRBJ2-7|TRBD1|NA
CASSSGQGGLQYF
TGTGCCAGCAGTTCGGGACAGGGGGGTTTGCAGTACTTC
>TRBV19|TRBJ1-2|NA|NA
CASSIGQSYGYTF
TGTGCCAGTAGTATCGGACAGTCCTATGGCTACACCTTC
>TRBV7-8|TRBJ2-7|NA|NA
CASSLGGSQYF
TGTGCCAGCAGCTTAGGCGGCTCCCAGTACTTC
>TRBV2|TRBJ2-3|NA|NA
CASSEGAQYTDTQYF
TGTGCCAGCAGTGAAGGGGCACAATACACAGATACGCAGTATTTT
>TRBV5-1|TRBJ2-5|TRBD2|NA
CASSLSAGGVQETQYF
TGCGCCAGCAGCTTGAGCGCGGGAGGTGTCCAAGAGACCCAGTACTTC
>TRBV13|TRBJ2-3|NA|NA
CASRHAGTNTQYF
TGTGCCAGCAGGCATGCCGGGACAAATACGCAGTATTTT
>TRBV7-6|TRBJ2-1|NA|NA
CASSPPGYNEQFF
TGTGCCAGCAGCCCACCCGGGTACAATGAGCAGTTCTTC
>TRBV7-6|TRBJ2-3|NA|NA
CASSQEAGQRTDTQYF
TGTGCCAGCAGCCAAGAGGCGGGACAACGCACAGATACGCAGTATTTT
>TRBV4-3|TRBJ2-2|NA|once
CASSQDGRTTGELFF
TGCGCCAGCAGCCAAGATGGGAGGACCACCGGGGAGCTGTTTTTT
>TRBV19|TRBJ2-7|NA|NA
CASSIFWDRSYEQYF
TGTGCCAGTAGTATATTTTGGGACCGCTCCTACGAGCAGTACTTC